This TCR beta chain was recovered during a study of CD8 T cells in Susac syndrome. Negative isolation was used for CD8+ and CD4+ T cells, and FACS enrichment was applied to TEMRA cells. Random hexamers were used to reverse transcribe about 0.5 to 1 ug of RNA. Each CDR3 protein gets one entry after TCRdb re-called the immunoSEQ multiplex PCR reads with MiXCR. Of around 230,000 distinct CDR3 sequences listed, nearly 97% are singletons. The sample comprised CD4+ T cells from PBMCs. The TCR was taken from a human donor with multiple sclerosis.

The CDR3 nucleotides are TGTGCCAGCAGTCCGGGCGGGCCTTCCCGGGGAGAGCAGTTCTTC. Its protein product is CASSPGGPSRGEQFF. The J gene is TRBJ2-1, the V gene TRBV28; TRBD2 might be the D (5 bases). CDR1 and CDR2 (germline): MDHEN, SYDVKM. Trimming removed 5 bases at V and 10 bases at J, with 21 bases between. This CDR3 region has 15 residues.